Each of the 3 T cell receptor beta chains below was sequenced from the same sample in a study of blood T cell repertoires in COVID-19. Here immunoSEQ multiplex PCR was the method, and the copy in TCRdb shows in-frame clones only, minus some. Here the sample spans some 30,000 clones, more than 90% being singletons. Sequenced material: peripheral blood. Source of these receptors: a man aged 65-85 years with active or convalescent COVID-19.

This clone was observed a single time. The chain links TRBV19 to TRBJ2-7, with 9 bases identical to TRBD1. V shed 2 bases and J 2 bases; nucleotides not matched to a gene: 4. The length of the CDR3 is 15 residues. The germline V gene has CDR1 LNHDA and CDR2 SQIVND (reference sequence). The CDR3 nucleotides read TGTGCCAGTAGTATAAATGGACAGGGGCCCTACGAGCAGTACTTC. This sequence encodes CASSINGQGPYEQYF.

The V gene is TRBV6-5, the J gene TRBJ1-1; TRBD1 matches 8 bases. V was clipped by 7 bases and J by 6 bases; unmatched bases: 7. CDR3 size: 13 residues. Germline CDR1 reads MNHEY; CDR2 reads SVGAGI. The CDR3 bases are TGTGCCAGCACTCCAGGGGGCTTCGCTGAAGCTTTCTTT. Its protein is CASTPGGFAEAFF.

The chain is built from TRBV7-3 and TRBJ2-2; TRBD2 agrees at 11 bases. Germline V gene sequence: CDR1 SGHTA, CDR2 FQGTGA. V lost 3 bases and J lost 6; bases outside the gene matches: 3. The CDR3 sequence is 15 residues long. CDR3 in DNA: TGTGCCAGCAGCTTTAGCGGGAGGGCTCCCGGGGAGCTGTTTTTT. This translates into CASSFSGRAPGELFF. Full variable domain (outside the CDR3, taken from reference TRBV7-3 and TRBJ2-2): GAGVSQTPSNKVTEKGKYVELRCDPISGHTALYWYRQSLGQGPEFLIYFQGTGAADDSGLPNDRFFAVRPEGSVSTLKIQRTERGDSAVYLCASSFSGRAPGELFFGEGSRLTVL.